The entry that follows covers one TCR beta chain sequence. Its antigen remains unknown. These data come from a study of long-term antiretroviral therapy in people with HIV. The overall study: A decade or so separates the oldest specimens from the later 2015 immediate-ART recommendation.

The run of the v3.0 immunoSEQ assay was at survey level. Assay: immunoSEQ multiplex PCR; the TCRdb copy retains only in-frame clones and omits some. The repertoire has around 20,000 clones, approximately 80% of them found once; the top ten carry under 4.5%. Findings and caveats of the study: The ART regimens used between about 2004 and 2018 may be less effective than current ones. When set beside controls, HIV repertoires had CDR3 length ranges that were narrower.

The TCR sequence derives from a man younger than 30 with HIV. Sequenced here: unsorted PBMCs, sampled about 4 years after starting antiretroviral therapy.

The CDR3 sequence: CASSPSPATSGVHEQFF. The CDR3 DNA follows: TGTGCCAGCAGCCCCTCCCCAGCGACTAGCGGGGTCCACGAGCAGTTCTTC. The chain employs TRBV14 and TRBJ2-1; TRBD2 matches at 11 bases. V trimming: 4 bases; J trimming: 10 bases; junction bases outside the gene matches: 15. The CDR3 is 17 residues long. Germline CDR1 reads SGHDN; CDR2 reads FVKESK.